These T cell receptor beta chains were read from a single sample in a study of Ad26.COV2.S vaccination and SARS-CoV-2 variants. Libraries were prepared by immunoSEQ multiplex PCR; TCRdb keeps only in-frame clonotypes and omits some of them. There are approximately 410,000 clones in the sample; around 87% occur only once, and roughly 4% lies in the top ten. The input for sequencing was peripheral blood, taken in a trial of Ad26.COV2.S vaccine versus placebo. Receptors originate from a person between 18 and 65 years old who received the Ad26.COV2.S COVID-19 vaccine or a placebo. CDR3s include the opening cysteine and the closing phenylalanine or tryptophan. Each record gives: CDR3 DNA, CDR3 protein, V gene, J gene, D gene, clone size. D genes are given only for firm matches. Only part of the rows carry a size: once, few, many, or a class if the clone is expanded.

CDR3nt: TGTGCCAGTACGCCGGATCACGGAAGCACAGATACGCAGTATTTT
CDR3aa: CASTPDHGSTDTQYF
v_gene: TRBV19
j_gene: TRBJ2-3
d_gene: .
abundance: .

CDR3nt: TGCGCCAGCACAAGGGGGGGCAGCATCTATGGCTACACCTTC
CDR3aa: CASTRGGSIYGYTF
v_gene: TRBV10-1
j_gene: TRBJ1-2
d_gene: .
abundance: .

CDR3nt: TGTGCCAGCAGTTTTCGGGCAGGGTACGAGCAGTACTTC
CDR3aa: CASSFRAGYEQYF
v_gene: TRBV12-3/TRBV12-4
j_gene: TRBJ2-7
d_gene: .
abundance: .

CDR3nt: TGTGCCAGCAGCTTCACACGCCGCGGGGGTGAGCAGTTCTTC
CDR3aa: CASSFTRRGGEQFF
v_gene: TRBV11-1
j_gene: TRBJ2-1
d_gene: TRBD2
abundance: .

CDR3nt: TGTGCCAGCAGCCAAGATTCAACAGGGGGCGTTGAAAAACTGTTTTTT
CDR3aa: CASSQDSTGGVEKLFF
v_gene: TRBV3-1/TRBV3-2
j_gene: TRBJ1-4
d_gene: TRBD1
abundance: .

CDR3nt: TGCGCCAGCAGTGACGGGACACCAATATACAATGAGCAGTTCTTC
CDR3aa: CASSDGTPIYNEQFF
v_gene: TRBV5-1
j_gene: TRBJ2-1
d_gene: .
abundance: once

CDR3nt: TGTGCCAGCAGCTTAGCGCGAACACTGAGAGCTTTCTTT
CDR3aa: CASSLARTLRAFF
v_gene: TRBV7-8
j_gene: TRBJ1-1
d_gene: .
abundance: .

CDR3nt: TGTGCCAGCAGTCTCGGACGGTACATGAACACTGAAGCTTTCTTT
CDR3aa: CASSLGRYMNTEAFF
v_gene: TRBV14
j_gene: TRBJ1-1
d_gene: .
abundance: .

CDR3nt: TGTGCCAGCAGCTTAGGAGGCCCTAGCGGGACCTCCTACGAGCAGTACTTC
CDR3aa: CASSLGGPSGTSYEQYF
v_gene: TRBV7-2
j_gene: TRBJ2-7
d_gene: TRBD2
abundance: .

CDR3nt: TGTGCCAGCAGTCCGAAGGGGGGTGGGGTACAGGGAGGGACCCAGTACTTC
CDR3aa: CASSPKGGGVQGGTQYF
v_gene: TRBV28
j_gene: TRBJ2-5
d_gene: .
abundance: .

CDR3nt: TGTGCCAGCTCTCTGACAGAGAACACTGAAGCTTTCTTT
CDR3aa: CASSLTENTEAFF
v_gene: TRBV18
j_gene: TRBJ1-1
d_gene: .
abundance: .

CDR3nt: TGTGCCAGCACCCCTGTGTTAGGACAGTACCCGTACGAGCAGTACTTC
CDR3aa: CASTPVLGQYPYEQYF
v_gene: TRBV28
j_gene: TRBJ2-7
d_gene: .
abundance: .

CDR3nt: TGTGCCAGCAGTTTCCACAGAAACTACGAGCAGTACTTC
CDR3aa: CASSFHRNYEQYF
v_gene: TRBV12-3/TRBV12-4
j_gene: TRBJ2-7
d_gene: .
abundance: .

CDR3nt: TGCGCCAGCAGTCAGCAGGGGGCCGTGAACACCGGGGAGCTGTTTTTT
CDR3aa: CASSQQGAVNTGELFF
v_gene: TRBV4-1
j_gene: TRBJ2-2
d_gene: TRBD1
abundance: .

CDR3nt: TGTGCCAGCAGCTTCAACAGGGGGGACACTGAAGCTTTCTTT
CDR3aa: CASSFNRGDTEAFF
v_gene: TRBV11-2
j_gene: TRBJ1-1
d_gene: TRBD1
abundance: .

CDR3nt: TGTGCCAGCAGCCAAGATATGTCACGGACGTCATATGGCTACACCTTC
CDR3aa: CASSQDMSRTSYGYTF
v_gene: TRBV4-2
j_gene: TRBJ1-2
d_gene: .
abundance: .

CDR3nt: TGCGCCAGCAGCTCGACAGGGGTCAATTACGAGCAGTACTTC
CDR3aa: CASSSTGVNYEQYF
v_gene: TRBV5-1
j_gene: TRBJ2-7
d_gene: TRBD1
abundance: .

CDR3nt: TGTGCCAGCTCACCACCGGGGCGGATCACCGGGGAGCTGTTTTTT
CDR3aa: CASSPPGRITGELFF
v_gene: TRBV18
j_gene: TRBJ2-2
d_gene: .
abundance: .

CDR3nt: TGTGCCAGCAGTTCTCTAACTGAAGAGCAGTACTTC
CDR3aa: CASSSLTEEQYF
v_gene: TRBV28
j_gene: TRBJ2-7
d_gene: .
abundance: few

CDR3nt: TGCGCCAGCAGCCAAGTAGGAACTAATGAAAAACTGTTTTTT
CDR3aa: CASSQVGTNEKLFF
v_gene: TRBV4-1
j_gene: TRBJ1-4
d_gene: .
abundance: .

CDR3nt: TGTGCCTCCAAGGGGCTCACAGATACGCAGTATTTT
CDR3aa: CASKGLTDTQYF
v_gene: TRBV12-3/TRBV12-4
j_gene: TRBJ2-3
d_gene: .
abundance: .

CDR3nt: TGTGCCAGCAGTTTAGCGGGGGGAGGGACCCAGTACTTC
CDR3aa: CASSLAGGGTQYF
v_gene: TRBV12-3/TRBV12-4
j_gene: TRBJ2-5
d_gene: .
abundance: .

CDR3nt: TGTGCCAGCAGCTTGTCAGGGTACCCTGGAAACACCATATATTTT
CDR3aa: CASSLSGYPGNTIYF
v_gene: TRBV7-6
j_gene: TRBJ1-3
d_gene: .
abundance: .

CDR3nt: TGTGCCAGCAGCCGAACTACTGGACGCGTGTACGAGCAGTACTTC
CDR3aa: CASSRTTGRVYEQYF
v_gene: TRBV11-2
j_gene: TRBJ2-7
d_gene: .
abundance: .

CDR3nt: TGTGCCAGCAGCTTAAACCCCATAGGGGCTGAAGCTTTCTTT
CDR3aa: CASSLNPIGAEAFF
v_gene: TRBV7-3
j_gene: TRBJ1-1
d_gene: .
abundance: .

CDR3nt: TGTGCCAGCAGCTTAGATAGGTCGGATACGCAGTATTTT
CDR3aa: CASSLDRSDTQYF
v_gene: TRBV11-3
j_gene: TRBJ2-3
d_gene: .
abundance: .

CDR3nt: TGTGCCAGCAGCTCGATAGCGGTGGGGAACACCGGGGAGCTGTTTTTT
CDR3aa: CASSSIAVGNTGELFF
v_gene: TRBV7-3
j_gene: TRBJ2-2
d_gene: .
abundance: .

CDR3nt: TGTGCCAGCAGTTACACAACAGGGGGCGCAGGGTACGAGCAGTACTTC
CDR3aa: CASSYTTGGAGYEQYF
v_gene: TRBV27
j_gene: TRBJ2-7
d_gene: TRBD1
abundance: .

CDR3nt: TGTGCCTGGAGAAAGGGAGGGGGCCCTGAAGCTTTCTTT
CDR3aa: CAWRKGGGPEAFF
v_gene: TRBV30
j_gene: TRBJ1-1
d_gene: TRBD1
abundance: .

CDR3nt: TGTGCCAGCAGCGCCAGGACTAGCGGGGGGACAGATACGCAGTATTTT
CDR3aa: CASSARTSGGTDTQYF
v_gene: TRBV9
j_gene: TRBJ2-3
d_gene: TRBD2
abundance: .

CDR3nt: TGTGCCAGCAGCTTGAGGCAGGGCTTCTACAATGAGCAGTTCTTC
CDR3aa: CASSLRQGFYNEQFF
v_gene: TRBV5-4
j_gene: TRBJ2-1
d_gene: .
abundance: .